This TCR beta chain emerged from a study of blood T cell repertoires in COVID-19. Study at large: The United States, Italy and Spain were the sources of the acute and convalescent COVID-19 samples. The cDNA or gDNA used as material had been derived from T cells, B-cell-depleted T cells, or PBMCs.

CDR3 size: 16 residues. With 3 bases removed from V and 0 bases from J, the gap between germline ends came to 15 bases. The germline CDR1 and CDR2 sequences are MNHEY and SVGEGT. In the original workflow: Amplifying reference gene primers gave estimates of nucleated cell counts. The assay was immunoSEQ multiplex PCR, and TCRdb's table has in-frame clones only and misses some. V, J and clone size reflect that table, while D and trimming were determined from the DNA. Among about 170,000 clones listed, roughly nine tenths were seen once. Which cohort a participant joined came from the clinical history participants gave.

V gene TRBV6-2 or TRBV6-3 combines with J gene TRBJ2-7; no reliable D call. Input material: PBMCs or T cells enriched from blood (not recorded which). The receptor was isolated from a human donor with acute COVID-19. The donor label of this sample is uncertain. The CDR3 bases are TGTGCCAGCAGTTATCGCGCTACGATATACTCCTACGAGCAGTACTTC. Its translation: CASSYRATIYSYEQYF.